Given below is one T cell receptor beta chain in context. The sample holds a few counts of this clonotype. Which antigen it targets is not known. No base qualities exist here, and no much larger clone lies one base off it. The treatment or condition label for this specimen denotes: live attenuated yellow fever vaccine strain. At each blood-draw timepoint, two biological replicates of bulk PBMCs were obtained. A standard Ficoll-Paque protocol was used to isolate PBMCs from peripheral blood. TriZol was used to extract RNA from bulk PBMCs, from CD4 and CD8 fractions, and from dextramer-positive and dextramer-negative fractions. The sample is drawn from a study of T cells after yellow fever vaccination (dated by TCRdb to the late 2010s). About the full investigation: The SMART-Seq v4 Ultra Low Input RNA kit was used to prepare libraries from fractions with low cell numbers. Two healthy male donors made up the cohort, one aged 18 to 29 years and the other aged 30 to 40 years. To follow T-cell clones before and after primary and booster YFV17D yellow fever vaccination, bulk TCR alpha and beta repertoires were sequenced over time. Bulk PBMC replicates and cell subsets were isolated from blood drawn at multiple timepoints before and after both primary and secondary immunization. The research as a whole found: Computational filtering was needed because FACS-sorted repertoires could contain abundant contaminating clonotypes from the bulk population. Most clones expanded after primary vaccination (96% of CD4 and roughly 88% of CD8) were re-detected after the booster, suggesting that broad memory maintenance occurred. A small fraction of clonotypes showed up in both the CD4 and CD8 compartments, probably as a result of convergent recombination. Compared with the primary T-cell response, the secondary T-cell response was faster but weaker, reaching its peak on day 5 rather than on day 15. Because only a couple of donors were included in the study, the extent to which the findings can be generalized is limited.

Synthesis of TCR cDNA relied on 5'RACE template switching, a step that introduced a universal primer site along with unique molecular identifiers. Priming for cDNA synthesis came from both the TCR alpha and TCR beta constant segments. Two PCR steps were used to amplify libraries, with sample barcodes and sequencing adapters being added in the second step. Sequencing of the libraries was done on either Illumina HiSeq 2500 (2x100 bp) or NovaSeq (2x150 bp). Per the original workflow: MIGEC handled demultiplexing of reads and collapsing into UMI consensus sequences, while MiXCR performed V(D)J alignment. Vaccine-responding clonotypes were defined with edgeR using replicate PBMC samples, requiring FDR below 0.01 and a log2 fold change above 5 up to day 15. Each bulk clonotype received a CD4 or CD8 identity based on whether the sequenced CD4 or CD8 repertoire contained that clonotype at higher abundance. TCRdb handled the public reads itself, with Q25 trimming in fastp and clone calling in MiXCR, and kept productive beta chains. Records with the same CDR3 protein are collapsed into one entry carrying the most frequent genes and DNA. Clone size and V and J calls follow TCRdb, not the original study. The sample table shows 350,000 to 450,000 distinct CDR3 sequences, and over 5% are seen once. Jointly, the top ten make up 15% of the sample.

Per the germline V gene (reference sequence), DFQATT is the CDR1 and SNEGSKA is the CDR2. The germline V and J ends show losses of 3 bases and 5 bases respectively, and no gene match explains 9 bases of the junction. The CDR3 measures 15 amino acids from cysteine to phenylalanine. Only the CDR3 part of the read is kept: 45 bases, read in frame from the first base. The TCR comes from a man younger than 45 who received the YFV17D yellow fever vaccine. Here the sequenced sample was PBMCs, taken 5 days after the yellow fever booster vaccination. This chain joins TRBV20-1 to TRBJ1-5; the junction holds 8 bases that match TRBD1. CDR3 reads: CSASLGAGGDQPQHF. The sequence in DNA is TGCAGTGCTAGTCTGGGGGCAGGGGGCGATCAGCCCCAGCATTTT.